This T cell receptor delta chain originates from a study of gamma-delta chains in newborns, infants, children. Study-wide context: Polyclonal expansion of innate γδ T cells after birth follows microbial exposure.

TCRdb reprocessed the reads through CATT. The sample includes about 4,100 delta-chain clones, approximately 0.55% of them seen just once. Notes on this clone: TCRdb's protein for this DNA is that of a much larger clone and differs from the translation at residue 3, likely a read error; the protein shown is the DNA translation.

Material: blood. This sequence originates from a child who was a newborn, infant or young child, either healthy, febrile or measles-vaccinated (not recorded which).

This CDR3 is CAYDGVYTSSWDTRQMFF. Here the CDR3 DNA reads TGTGCCTATGACGGAGTATATACCAGCTCCTGGGACACCCGACAGATGTTTTTC. V and J are TRDV2 and TRDJ3; D unresolved. Germline-derived CDR1 and CDR2 are GEAIGNYY and EKD. The CDR3 loop spans 18 amino acids.